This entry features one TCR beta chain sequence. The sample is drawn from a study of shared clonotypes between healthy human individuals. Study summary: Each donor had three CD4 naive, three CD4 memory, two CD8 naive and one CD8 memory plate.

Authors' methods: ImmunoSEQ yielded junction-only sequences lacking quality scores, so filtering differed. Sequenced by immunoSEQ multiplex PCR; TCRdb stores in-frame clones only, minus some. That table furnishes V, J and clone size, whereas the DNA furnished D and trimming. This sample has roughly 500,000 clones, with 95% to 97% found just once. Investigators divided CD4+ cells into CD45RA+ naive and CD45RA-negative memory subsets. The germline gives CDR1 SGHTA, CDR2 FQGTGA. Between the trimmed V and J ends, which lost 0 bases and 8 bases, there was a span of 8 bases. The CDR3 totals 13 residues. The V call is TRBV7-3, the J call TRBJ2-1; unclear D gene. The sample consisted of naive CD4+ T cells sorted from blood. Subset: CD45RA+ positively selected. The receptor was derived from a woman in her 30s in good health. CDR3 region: CASSLTYVDEQFF. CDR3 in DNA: TGTGCCAGCAGCTTAACTTATGTAGATGAGCAGTTCTTC.